This record concerns one TCR beta chain sequence. This entry is derived from a study of blood T cell repertoires in COVID-19. Across the study: The origin of the acute and convalescent COVID-19 samples was the United States, Italy and Spain. Nucleic acid was either cDNA or gDNA, and it came from T cells, B-cell-depleted T cells, or PBMCs.

How the authors handled the data: Nucleated cell number was recorded as an estimate derived from reference gene primer amplification. The assay was immunoSEQ multiplex PCR, and TCRdb's table has in-frame clones only and misses some. V, J and clone size were drawn from that table, and D and trimming were deduced from the DNA. This sample has 120,000 to 150,000 clones, with 70% to 90% found just once. The germline gives CDR1 LNHNV, CDR2 YYDKDF (reference sequence). The trim removed 1 base at V and 0 bases at J, leaving 1 base unmatched. The CDR3 is 15 amino acids. This chain links TRBV15 with TRBJ2-3, with 7 positions matching TRBD2. Specimen: peripheral blood. The receptor was derived from a woman aged 40 to 50 with active or convalescent COVID-19. Here the CDR3 reads CATSRVAGSTDTQYF. For the CDR3, the DNA is TGTGCCACCAGCAGAGTAGCGGGTAGCACAGATACGCAGTATTTT.